This T cell receptor (beta chain) was sequenced for a study of T cell changes during pregnancy in multiple sclerosis. This table comes from immunoSEQ multiplex PCR, and its TCRdb copy is limited to in-frame clones, with some not included. The sample holds 95,000 to 110,000 clones, roughly 93% seen once. V dropped 0 bases and J dropped 3 bases, with 7 bases sitting between them. Germline CDR1 is SGDLS and CDR2 is YYNGEE. The CDR3 loop spans 13 amino acids. This sequence joins TRBV9 and TRBJ2-7; maybe TRBD2 (5 bases). Sequenced material: peripheral blood, taken after pregnancy. The receptor comes from a female donor with multiple sclerosis, enrolled in a pregnancy study. The DNA for the CDR3 is TGTGCCAGCAGCGTAGGGGAGAACTACGAGCAGTACTTC. It specifies CASSVGENYEQYF. The whole variable domain, filled in from reference TRBV9 and TRBJ2-7, reads DSGVTQTPKHLITATGQRVTLRCSPRSGDLSVYWYQQSLDQGLQFLIQYYNGEERAKGNILERFSAQQFPDLHSELNLSSLELGDSALYFCASSVGENYEQYFGPGTRLTVT.